This T cell receptor beta chain was retrieved from a study of blood T cell repertoires in COVID-19. The wider study: Donors in the United States, Italy and Spain gave samples during acute or convalescent COVID-19. The cDNA or gDNA used as material had been derived from T cells, B-cell-depleted T cells, or PBMCs.

CDR3 length equals 17 residues. Authors' methods: The assay estimated nucleated cells by amplifying reference gene primers. Only in-frame clones appear in the TCRdb table, and some are missing; sequencing was by immunoSEQ multiplex PCR. V, J and clone size are taken as reported in that table, and D and trimming were inferred from the DNA itself. The data hold around 54,000 clones, with 90% observed a single time. The chain recombines TRBV21-1 with TRBJ2-7; whether TRBD2, the table's D call, matches the DNA was not checked. TRBV21-1 is a pseudogene segment. The sequenced material came from peripheral blood. This TCR came from a human donor in a cohort sampled during active COVID-19. The CDR3 loop reads CASSGLAGGPLIYEQYF. The CDR3 DNA follows: TGTGCCAGCAGCGGGCTAGCGGGAGGGCCACTCATTTACGAGCAGTACTTC.